The rows below give T cell receptor beta chains drawn from one sample of a study of T cell repertoires in cytomegalovirus infection. In TCRdb, the reads were re-called with MiXCR into one record per CDR3 protein. This table has hundreds of thousands of distinct CDR3 sequences, roughly a tenth appearing once. Sequencing used PBMCs. All receptors derive from a human donor in good health (CMV status not recorded). Some clones in this sample may be carry-over from other donors' samples. Each CDR3 is given with its conserved first and last residue. The D gene is left open where the match is weak. Part of the rows lack a size; the others show once, few, many or a class for expanded clones.

v_gene: TRBV4-1; j_gene: TRBJ1-6; abundance: many; d_gene: TRBD1; CDR3aa: CASSQYRQGNSPLHF; CDR3nt: TGCGCCAGCAGCCAATATCGACAGGGGAATTCACCCCTCCACTTT
v_gene: TRBV4-1; j_gene: TRBJ1-5; abundance: many; d_gene: -; CDR3aa: CASSQERGRVSNQPQHF; CDR3nt: TGCGCCAGCAGCCAAGAACGGGGCAGGGTTAGCAATCAGCCCCAGCATTTT
v_gene: TRBV12-3/TRBV12-4; j_gene: TRBJ2-1; abundance: many; d_gene: TRBD1; CDR3aa: CASRVEGQGAREQFF; CDR3nt: TGTGCCAGCAGAGTAGAGGGACAGGGGGCCAGGGAGCAGTTCTTC
v_gene: TRBV7-8; j_gene: TRBJ1-5; abundance: many; d_gene: -; CDR3aa: CASSLDTGTGQPQHF; CDR3nt: TGTGCCAGCAGCTTAGACACAGGGACGGGTCAGCCCCAGCATTTT
v_gene: TRBV4-2; j_gene: TRBJ1-1; abundance: many; d_gene: TRBD1; CDR3aa: CASSRGELGTANTEAFF; CDR3nt: TGTGCCAGCAGCCGAGGTGAACTCGGGACAGCGAACACTGAAGCTTTCTTT
v_gene: TRBV5-1; j_gene: TRBJ1-1; abundance: -; d_gene: -; CDR3aa: CASSLVYAGMNTEAFF; CDR3nt: TGCGCCAGCAGCTTGGTTTATGCTGGAATGAACACTGAAGCTTTCTTT
v_gene: TRBV20-1; j_gene: TRBJ1-5; abundance: few; d_gene: TRBD1; CDR3aa: CSAKGAYGGNQPQHF; CDR3nt: TGCAGTGCTAAGGGGGCATATGGGGGCAATCAGCCCCAGCATTTT
v_gene: TRBV14; j_gene: TRBJ1-2; abundance: many; d_gene: -; CDR3aa: CASSQRVSGYTF; CDR3nt: TGTGCCAGCAGCCAAAGGGTGTCGGGCTACACCTTC
v_gene: TRBV23-1; j_gene: TRBJ2-1; abundance: many; d_gene: TRBD1; CDR3aa: CASTESRDRVEGQFF; CDR3nt: TGCGCCAGCACCGAATCCCGGGACAGGGTAGAAGGGCAGTTCTTC
v_gene: TRBV12-3/TRBV12-4; j_gene: TRBJ2-3; abundance: many; d_gene: TRBD1; CDR3aa: CASSRDRGTDTQYF; CDR3nt: TGTGCCAGCAGCCGAGACAGGGGCACAGATACGCAGTATTTT
v_gene: TRBV20-1; j_gene: TRBJ2-3; abundance: many; d_gene: TRBD2; CDR3aa: CSASSGGRKADTQYF; CDR3nt: TGCAGTGCTAGTAGCGGGGGCCGTAAAGCAGATACGCAGTATTTT
v_gene: TRBV20-1; j_gene: TRBJ2-5; abundance: -; d_gene: TRBD1; CDR3aa: CSARTGTGASGTQYF; CDR3nt: TGCAGTGCTAGGACCGGGACAGGGGCATCAGGGACCCAGTACTTC
v_gene: TRBV29-1; j_gene: TRBJ1-1; abundance: few; d_gene: -; CDR3aa: CSVVVGSSMNTEAFF; CDR3nt: TGCAGCGTTGTCGTTGGGAGTTCCATGAACACTGAAGCTTTCTTT
v_gene: TRBV7-9; j_gene: TRBJ2-2; abundance: few; d_gene: TRBD1; CDR3aa: CASSRSWTGPDTGELFF; CDR3nt: TGTGCCAGCAGCCGGTCTTGGACAGGGCCAGACACCGGGGAGCTGTTTTTT
v_gene: TRBV2; j_gene: TRBJ1-5; abundance: many; d_gene: -; CDR3aa: CASSGRGGTNQPQHF; CDR3nt: TGTGCCAGCAGTGGACGCGGAGGTACCAATCAGCCCCAGCATTTT
v_gene: TRBV19; j_gene: TRBJ2-1; abundance: -; d_gene: -; CDR3aa: CASSQEPLGGYNEQFF; CDR3nt: TGTGCCAGTAGTCAAGAACCCCTTGGAGGGTACAATGAGCAGTTCTTC
v_gene: TRBV6-5; j_gene: TRBJ2-2; abundance: many; d_gene: -; CDR3aa: CASSYFEGYATGELFF; CDR3nt: TGTGCCAGCAGTTACTTCGAAGGGTACGCCACCGGGGAGCTGTTTTTT
v_gene: TRBV29-1; j_gene: TRBJ1-2; abundance: many; d_gene: -; CDR3aa: CSVEEGRANYGGYTF; CDR3nt: TGCAGCGTTGAAGAAGGCAGGGCAAACTATGGTGGCTACACCTTC
v_gene: TRBV20-1; j_gene: TRBJ1-2; abundance: many; d_gene: -; CDR3aa: CSATRWGLSGYTF; CDR3nt: TGCAGTGCTACCAGGTGGGGTCTGAGTGGCTACACCTTC
v_gene: TRBV5-1; j_gene: TRBJ2-3; abundance: many; d_gene: -; CDR3aa: CASSWLDTDTQYF; CDR3nt: TGCGCCAGCAGCTGGCTGGACACAGATACGCAGTATTTT
v_gene: TRBV2; j_gene: TRBJ2-1; abundance: -; d_gene: -; CDR3aa: CASSKTSNEQFF; CDR3nt: TGTGCCAGCAGTAAGACTTCCAATGAGCAGTTCTTC
v_gene: TRBV2; j_gene: TRBJ2-6; abundance: -; d_gene: TRBD1; CDR3aa: CASSEDRGLISGANVLTF; CDR3nt: TGTGCCAGCAGTGAGGACAGGGGGCTCATCTCTGGGGCCAACGTCCTGACTTTC
v_gene: TRBV7-9; j_gene: TRBJ2-7; abundance: many; d_gene: -; CDR3aa: CASSLALGYEQYF; CDR3nt: TGTGCCAGCAGCTTAGCGCTGGGCTACGAGCAGTACTTC
v_gene: TRBV4-3; j_gene: TRBJ2-1; abundance: few; d_gene: -; CDR3aa: CASSPDRGRYNEQFF; CDR3nt: TGCGCCAGCAGCCCCGATCGGGGGCGTTACAATGAGCAGTTCTTC
v_gene: TRBV6-6; j_gene: TRBJ2-1; abundance: many; d_gene: TRBD1; CDR3aa: CASSYFHFGPGQSTYNEQFF; CDR3nt: TGTGCCAGCAGTTACTTCCACTTTGGTCCGGGACAGTCAACCTACAATGAGCAGTTCTTC
v_gene: TRBV7-9; j_gene: TRBJ1-1; abundance: many; d_gene: TRBD1; CDR3aa: CASSFPGQGGTEAFF; CDR3nt: TGTGCCAGCAGTTTTCCGGGACAGGGAGGCACTGAAGCTTTCTTT
v_gene: TRBV29-1; j_gene: TRBJ2-2; abundance: many; d_gene: -; CDR3aa: CSAGNRVRNTGELFF; CDR3nt: TGCAGCGCAGGAAACAGGGTCAGGAACACCGGGGAGCTGTTTTTT
v_gene: TRBV29-1; j_gene: TRBJ2-5; abundance: few; d_gene: -; CDR3aa: CSVGQTQETQYF; CDR3nt: TGCAGCGTCGGCCAGACCCAAGAGACCCAGTACTTC
v_gene: TRBV2; j_gene: TRBJ1-6; abundance: few; d_gene: TRBD1; CDR3aa: CASRFFDRENSPLHF; CDR3nt: TGTGCCAGCAGATTTTTCGACAGGGAGAATTCACCCCTCCACTTT
v_gene: TRBV28; j_gene: TRBJ2-1; abundance: few; d_gene: -; CDR3aa: CASSFSGAQTYNEQFF; CDR3nt: TGTGCCAGCAGTTTTTCCGGGGCCCAGACCTACAATGAGCAGTTCTTC
v_gene: TRBV29-1; j_gene: TRBJ2-1; abundance: few; d_gene: -; CDR3aa: CSVESSNEQFF; CDR3nt: TGCAGCGTTGAAAGTAGTAATGAGCAGTTCTTC
v_gene: TRBV10-3; j_gene: TRBJ1-1; abundance: few; d_gene: -; CDR3aa: CAISDRLNTEAFF; CDR3nt: TGTGCCATCAGTGACAGACTGAACACTGAAGCTTTCTTT
v_gene: TRBV29-1; j_gene: TRBJ1-5; abundance: -; d_gene: -; CDR3aa: CSVESGTGHQHF; CDR3nt: TGCAGCGTTGAATCGGGGACGGGGCACCAGCATTTT
v_gene: TRBV18; j_gene: TRBJ1-5; abundance: few; d_gene: TRBD1; CDR3aa: CASSPFGQGNQPQHF; CDR3nt: TGTGCCAGCTCACCATTCGGACAGGGCAATCAGCCCCAGCATTTT
v_gene: TRBV2; j_gene: TRBJ2-7; abundance: many; d_gene: -; CDR3aa: CASSEAGASSSYEQYF; CDR3nt: TGTGCCAGCAGTGAAGCGGGAGCATCGAGCTCCTACGAGCAGTACTTC
v_gene: TRBV29-1; j_gene: TRBJ1-1; abundance: many; d_gene: -; CDR3aa: CSVAGAVTEAFF; CDR3nt: TGCAGCGTTGCGGGGGCGGTGACTGAAGCTTTCTTT
v_gene: TRBV10-3; j_gene: TRBJ1-1; abundance: -; d_gene: -; CDR3aa: CAISGEVRTEAFF; CDR3nt: TGTGCCATCAGTGGAGAGGTTCGCACTGAAGCTTTCTTT
v_gene: TRBV7-2; j_gene: TRBJ2-5; abundance: many; d_gene: -; CDR3aa: CASSLYRNGETQYF; CDR3nt: TGTGCCAGCAGCTTATACAGGAATGGGGAGACCCAGTACTTC
v_gene: TRBV29-1; j_gene: TRBJ2-2; abundance: many; d_gene: -; CDR3aa: CSVRNTGELFF; CDR3nt: TGCAGCGTTAGGAACACCGGGGAGCTGTTTTTT
v_gene: TRBV28; j_gene: TRBJ1-2; abundance: many; d_gene: -; CDR3aa: CASSLSEYGYTF; CDR3nt: TGTGCCAGCAGTTTATCGGAGTATGGCTACACCTTC
v_gene: TRBV11-2; j_gene: TRBJ1-2; abundance: -; d_gene: -; CDR3aa: CASSLDRANGGYTF; CDR3nt: TGTGCCAGCAGCTTAGACAGGGCCAATGGCGGCTACACCTTC
v_gene: TRBV20-1; j_gene: TRBJ1-5; abundance: -; d_gene: -; CDR3aa: CSARDIGAQSSQPQHF; CDR3nt: TGCAGTGCTAGAGATATAGGTGCGCAGTCCAGCCAGCCCCAGCATTTT
v_gene: TRBV29-1; j_gene: TRBJ2-7; abundance: -; d_gene: -; CDR3aa: CSVAQDPYEQYF; CDR3nt: TGCAGCGTTGCCCAGGACCCCTACGAGCAGTACTTC
v_gene: TRBV7-2; j_gene: TRBJ2-7; abundance: many; d_gene: -; CDR3aa: CASSLVQEYEQYF; CDR3nt: TGTGCCAGCAGCTTAGTACAGGAGTACGAGCAGTACTTC
v_gene: TRBV5-1; j_gene: TRBJ2-5; abundance: many; d_gene: -; CDR3aa: CASSLGDVSETQYF; CDR3nt: TGCGCCAGCAGCTTGGGAGATGTTTCGGAGACCCAGTACTTC
v_gene: TRBV7-2; j_gene: TRBJ1-5; abundance: many; d_gene: TRBD1; CDR3aa: CASSSTGRNQPQHF; CDR3nt: TGTGCCAGCAGCTCGACAGGGAGGAATCAGCCCCAGCATTTT
v_gene: TRBV5-1; j_gene: TRBJ1-6; abundance: many; d_gene: -; CDR3aa: CASSDRLGRSSYNSPLHF; CDR3nt: TGCGCCAGCAGCGACCGTTTGGGCCGTAGCTCCTATAATTCACCCCTCCACTTT
v_gene: TRBV7-9; j_gene: TRBJ1-2; abundance: many; d_gene: -; CDR3aa: CASSSMAALYGYTF; CDR3nt: TGTGCCAGCTCCTCCATGGCAGCGCTCTATGGCTACACCTTC
v_gene: TRBV7-9; j_gene: TRBJ2-6; abundance: many; d_gene: -; CDR3aa: CASTLPRTDLRSSGANVLTF; CDR3nt: TGTGCCAGCACCTTACCCAGAACAGATCTAAGGAGCTCTGGGGCCAACGTCCTGACTTTC
v_gene: TRBV29-1; j_gene: TRBJ1-1; abundance: -; d_gene: -; CDR3aa: CSVAEGGEAFF; CDR3nt: TGCAGCGTTGCAGAGGGTGGTGAAGCTTTCTTT
v_gene: TRBV12-3/TRBV12-4; j_gene: TRBJ1-1; abundance: few; d_gene: -; CDR3aa: CASSLRDTYTEAFF; CDR3nt: TGTGCCAGCAGTTTACGGGACACCTACACTGAAGCTTTCTTT
v_gene: TRBV4-2; j_gene: TRBJ1-2; abundance: -; d_gene: -; CDR3aa: CASSQDLQGWGYTF; CDR3nt: TGTGCCAGCAGCCAAGATCTGCAGGGTTGGGGCTACACCTTC